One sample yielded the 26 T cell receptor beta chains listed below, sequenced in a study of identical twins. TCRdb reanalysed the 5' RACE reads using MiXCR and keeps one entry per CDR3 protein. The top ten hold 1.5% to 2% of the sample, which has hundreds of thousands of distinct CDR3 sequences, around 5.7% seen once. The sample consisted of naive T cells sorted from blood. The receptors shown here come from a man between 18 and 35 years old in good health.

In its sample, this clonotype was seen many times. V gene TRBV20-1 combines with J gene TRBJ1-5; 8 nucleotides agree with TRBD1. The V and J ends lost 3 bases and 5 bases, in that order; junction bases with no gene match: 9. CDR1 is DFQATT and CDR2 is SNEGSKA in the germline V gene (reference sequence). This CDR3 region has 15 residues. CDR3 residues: CSARVGQGAHQPQHF. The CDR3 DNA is TGCAGTGCTAGGGTCGGGCAGGGGGCTCATCAGCCCCAGCATTTT.

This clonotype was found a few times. This CDR3 reads CASSPISGDLRHEQYF. The CDR3 DNA sequence: TGTGCCAGCAGCCCTATCTCCGGGGACCTTCGGCACGAGCAGTACTTC. The J gene is TRBJ2-7, the V gene TRBV11-2; D may match TRBD1 or TRBD2 (5 bases each). Deletions cut 5 bases from V and 5 bases from J, with 22 bases between. The CDR3 sequence is 16 residues long. The germline CDR1 and CDR2 sequences are SGHAT and FQNNGV.

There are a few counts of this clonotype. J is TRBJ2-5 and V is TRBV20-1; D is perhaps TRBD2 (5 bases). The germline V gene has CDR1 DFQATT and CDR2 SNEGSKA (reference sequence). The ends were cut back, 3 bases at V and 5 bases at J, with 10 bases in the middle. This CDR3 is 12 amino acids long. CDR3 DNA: TGCAGTGCTAGGGGAGAAACGGAGACCCAGTACTTC. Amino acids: CSARGETETQYF.

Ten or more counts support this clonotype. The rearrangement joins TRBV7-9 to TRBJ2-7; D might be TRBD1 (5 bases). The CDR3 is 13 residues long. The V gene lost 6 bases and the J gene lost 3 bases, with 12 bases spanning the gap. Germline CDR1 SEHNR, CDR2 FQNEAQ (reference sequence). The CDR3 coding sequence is TGTGCCAGCAGGCAGACAGAAAACTACGAGCAGTACTTC. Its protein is CASRQTENYEQYF.

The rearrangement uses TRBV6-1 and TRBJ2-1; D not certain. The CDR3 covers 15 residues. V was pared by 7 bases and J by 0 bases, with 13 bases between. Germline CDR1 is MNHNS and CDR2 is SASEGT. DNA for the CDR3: TGTGCCAGCAATAAAGCCCCAAGCTCCTACAATGAGCAGTTCTTC. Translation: CASNKAPSSYNEQFF.

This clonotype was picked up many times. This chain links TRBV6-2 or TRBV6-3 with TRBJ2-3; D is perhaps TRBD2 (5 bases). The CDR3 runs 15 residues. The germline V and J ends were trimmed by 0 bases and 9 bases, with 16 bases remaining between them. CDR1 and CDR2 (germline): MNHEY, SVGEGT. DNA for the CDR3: TGTGCCAGCAGTTACTCGATCGAGGGCGCGAGGACGCAGTATTTT. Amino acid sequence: CASSYSIEGARTQYF.

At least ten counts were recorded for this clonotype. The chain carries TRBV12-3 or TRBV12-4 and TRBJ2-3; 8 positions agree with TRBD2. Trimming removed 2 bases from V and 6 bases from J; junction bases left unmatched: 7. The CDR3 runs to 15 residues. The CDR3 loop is CASSLLAGPGDTQYF. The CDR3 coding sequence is TGTGCCAGCAGTTTATTAGCGGGACCTGGGGATACGCAGTATTTT.

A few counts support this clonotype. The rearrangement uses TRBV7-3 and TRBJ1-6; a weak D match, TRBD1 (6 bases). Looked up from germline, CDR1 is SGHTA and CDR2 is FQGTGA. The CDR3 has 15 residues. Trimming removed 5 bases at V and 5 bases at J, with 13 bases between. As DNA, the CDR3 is TGTGCCAGCAGCACAACGGGGGCTCATAATTCACCCCTCCACTTT. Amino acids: CASSTTGAHNSPLHF.

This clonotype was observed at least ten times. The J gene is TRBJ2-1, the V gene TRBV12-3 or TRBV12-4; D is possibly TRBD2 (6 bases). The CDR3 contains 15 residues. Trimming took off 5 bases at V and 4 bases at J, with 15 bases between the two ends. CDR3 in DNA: TGTGCCAGCAGTCCGGAGGGACTTGGATACAATGAGCAGTTCTTC. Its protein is CASSPEGLGYNEQFF.

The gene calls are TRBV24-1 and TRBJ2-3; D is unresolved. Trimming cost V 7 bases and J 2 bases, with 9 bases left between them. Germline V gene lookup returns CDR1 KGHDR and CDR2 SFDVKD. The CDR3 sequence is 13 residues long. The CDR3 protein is CATRFRTTDTQYF. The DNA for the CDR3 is TGTGCCACCAGATTTAGGACCACAGATACGCAGTATTTT.

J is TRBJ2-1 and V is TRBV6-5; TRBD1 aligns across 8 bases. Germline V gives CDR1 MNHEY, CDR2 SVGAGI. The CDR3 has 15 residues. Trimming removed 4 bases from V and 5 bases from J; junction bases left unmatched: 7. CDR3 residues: CASSSRTGYHNEQFF. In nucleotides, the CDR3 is TGTGCCAGCAGTTCAAGGACAGGGTATCACAATGAGCAGTTCTTC.

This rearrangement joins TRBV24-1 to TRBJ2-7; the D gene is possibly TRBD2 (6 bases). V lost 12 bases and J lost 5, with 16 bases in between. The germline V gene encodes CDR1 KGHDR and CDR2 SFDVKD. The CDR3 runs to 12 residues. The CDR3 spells CASGTGGDEQYV. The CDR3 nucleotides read TGTGCCTCAGGGACTGGTGGCGACGAGCAGTACGTC.

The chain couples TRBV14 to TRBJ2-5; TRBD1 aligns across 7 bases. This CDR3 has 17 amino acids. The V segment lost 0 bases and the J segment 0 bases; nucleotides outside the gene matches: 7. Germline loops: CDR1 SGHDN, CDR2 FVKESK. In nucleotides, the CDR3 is TGTGCCAGCAGCCAAGATCTGGGACAGTACTACCAAGAGACCCAGTACTTC. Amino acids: CASSQDLGQYYQETQYF. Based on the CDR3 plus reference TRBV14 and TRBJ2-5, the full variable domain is EAGVTQFPSHSVIEKGQTVTLRCDPISGHDNLYWYRRVMGKEIKFLLHFVKESKQDESGMPNNRFLAERTGGTYSTLKVQPAELEDSGVYFCASSQDLGQYYQETQYFGPGTRLLVL.

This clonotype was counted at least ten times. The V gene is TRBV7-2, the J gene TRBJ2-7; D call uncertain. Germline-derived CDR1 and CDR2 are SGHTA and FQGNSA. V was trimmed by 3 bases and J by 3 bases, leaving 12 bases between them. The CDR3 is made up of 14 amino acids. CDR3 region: CASSFLGLFYEQYV. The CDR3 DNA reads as TGTGCCAGCAGCTTCCTCGGATTGTTCTACGAGCAGTACGTC.

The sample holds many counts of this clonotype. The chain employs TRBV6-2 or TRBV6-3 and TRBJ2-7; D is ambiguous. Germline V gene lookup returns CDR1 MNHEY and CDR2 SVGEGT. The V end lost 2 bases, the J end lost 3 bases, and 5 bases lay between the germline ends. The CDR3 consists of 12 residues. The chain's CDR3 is CASSYGVYEQYF. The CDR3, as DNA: TGTGCCAGCAGTTACGGGGTCTACGAGCAGTACTTC.

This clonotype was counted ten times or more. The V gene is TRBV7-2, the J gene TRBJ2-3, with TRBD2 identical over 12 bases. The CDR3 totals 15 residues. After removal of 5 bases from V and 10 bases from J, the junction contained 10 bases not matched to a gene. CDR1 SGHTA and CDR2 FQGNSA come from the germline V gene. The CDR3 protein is CASSPTTSGRSAQYF. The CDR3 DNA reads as TGTGCCAGCAGCCCGACCACTAGCGGGAGGTCCGCGCAGTATTTT. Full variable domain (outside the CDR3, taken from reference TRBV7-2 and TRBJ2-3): GAGVSQSPSNKVTEKGKDVELRCDPISGHTALYWYRQSLGQGLEFLIYFQGNSAPDKSGLPSDRFSAERTGGSVSTLTIQRTQQEDSAVYLCASSPTTSGRSAQYFGPGTRLTVL.

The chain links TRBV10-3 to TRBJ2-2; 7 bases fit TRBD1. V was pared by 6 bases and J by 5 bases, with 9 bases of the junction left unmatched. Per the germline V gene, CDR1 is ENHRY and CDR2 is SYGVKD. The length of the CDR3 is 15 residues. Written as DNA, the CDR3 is TGTGCCATCAGGGGAGACAGGGATTCTACCGGGGAGCTGTTTTTT. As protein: CAIRGDRDSTGELFF.

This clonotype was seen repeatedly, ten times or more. In DNA form, the CDR3 reads TGTGCCAGCAGCCAAGACTGGGAGTACACCGGGGAGCTGTTTTTT. This gives the protein CASSQDWEYTGELFF. The J gene is TRBJ2-2, the V gene TRBV7-6; D is possibly TRBD2 (5 bases). The V gene's germline CDR1 is SGHVS and CDR2 FNYEAQ. The V gene lost 5 bases and the J gene lost 3 bases, with 13 bases spanning the gap. CDR3 length: 15 amino acids.

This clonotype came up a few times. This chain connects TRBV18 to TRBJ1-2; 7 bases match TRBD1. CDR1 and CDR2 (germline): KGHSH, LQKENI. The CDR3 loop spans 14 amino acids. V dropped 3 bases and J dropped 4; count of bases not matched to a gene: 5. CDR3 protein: CASSPVTGSYGYTF. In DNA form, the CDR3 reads TGTGCCAGCTCACCGGTGACAGGGAGCTATGGCTACACCTTC. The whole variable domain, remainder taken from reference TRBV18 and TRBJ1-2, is NAGVMQNPRHLVRRRGQEARLRCSPMKGHSHVYWYRQLPEEGLKFMVYLQKENIIDESGMPKERFSAEFPKEGPSILRIQQVVRGDSAAYFCASSPVTGSYGYTFGSGTRLTVV.

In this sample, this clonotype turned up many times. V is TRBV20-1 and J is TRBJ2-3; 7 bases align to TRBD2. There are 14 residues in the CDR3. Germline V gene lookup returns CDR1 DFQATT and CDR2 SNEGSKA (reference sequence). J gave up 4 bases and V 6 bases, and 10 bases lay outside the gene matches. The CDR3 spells CSATDAGEADTQYF. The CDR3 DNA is TGCAGTGCGACCGACGCGGGAGAGGCAGATACGCAGTATTTT.

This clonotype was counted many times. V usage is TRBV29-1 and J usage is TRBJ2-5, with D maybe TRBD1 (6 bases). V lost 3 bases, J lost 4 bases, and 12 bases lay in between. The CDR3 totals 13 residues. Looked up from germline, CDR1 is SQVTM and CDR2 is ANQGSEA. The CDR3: CSVERQGGETQYF. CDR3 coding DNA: TGCAGCGTTGAGCGACAAGGGGGAGAGACCCAGTACTTC.

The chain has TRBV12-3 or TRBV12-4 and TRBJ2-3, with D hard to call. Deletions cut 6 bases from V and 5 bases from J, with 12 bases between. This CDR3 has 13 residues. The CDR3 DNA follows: TGTGCCAGCAGCTCGATATCAGGAGATACGCAGTATTTT. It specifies CASSSISGDTQYF.

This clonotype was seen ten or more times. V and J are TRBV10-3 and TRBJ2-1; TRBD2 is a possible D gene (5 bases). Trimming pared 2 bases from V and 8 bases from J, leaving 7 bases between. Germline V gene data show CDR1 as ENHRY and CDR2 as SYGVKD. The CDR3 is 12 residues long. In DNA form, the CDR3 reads TGTGCCATCAGTGAGGAGGGCGATGAGCAGTTCTTC. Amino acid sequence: CAISEEGDEQFF.

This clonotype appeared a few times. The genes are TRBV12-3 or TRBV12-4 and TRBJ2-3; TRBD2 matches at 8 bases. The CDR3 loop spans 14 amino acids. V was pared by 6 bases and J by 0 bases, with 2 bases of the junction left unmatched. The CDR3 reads CASRTSESTDTQYF. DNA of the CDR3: TGTGCCAGCAGGACTAGCGAAAGCACAGATACGCAGTATTTT.

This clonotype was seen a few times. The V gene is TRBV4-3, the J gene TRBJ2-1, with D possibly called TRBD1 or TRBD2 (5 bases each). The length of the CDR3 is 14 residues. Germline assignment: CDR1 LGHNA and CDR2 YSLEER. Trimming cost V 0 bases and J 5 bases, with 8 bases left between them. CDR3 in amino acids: CASSQDRGDNEQFF. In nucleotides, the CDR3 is TGCGCCAGCAGCCAAGATCGGGGCGACAATGAGCAGTTCTTC.

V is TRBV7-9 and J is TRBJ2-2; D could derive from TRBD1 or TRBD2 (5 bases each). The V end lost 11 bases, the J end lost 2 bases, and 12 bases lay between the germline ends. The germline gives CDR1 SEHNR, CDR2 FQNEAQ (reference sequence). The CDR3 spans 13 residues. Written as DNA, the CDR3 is TGTGCCTTCCGGGACGGAAACACCGGGGAGCTGTTTTTT. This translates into CAFRDGNTGELFF.